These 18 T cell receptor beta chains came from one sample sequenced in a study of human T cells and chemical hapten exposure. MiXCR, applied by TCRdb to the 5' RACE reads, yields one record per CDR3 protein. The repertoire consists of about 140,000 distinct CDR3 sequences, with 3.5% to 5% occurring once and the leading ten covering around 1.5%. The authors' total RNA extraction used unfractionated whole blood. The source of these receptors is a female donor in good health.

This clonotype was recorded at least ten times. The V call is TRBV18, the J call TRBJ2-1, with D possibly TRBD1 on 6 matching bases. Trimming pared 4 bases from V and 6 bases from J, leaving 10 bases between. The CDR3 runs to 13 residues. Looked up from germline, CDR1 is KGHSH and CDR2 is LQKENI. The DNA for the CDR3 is TGTGCCAGCTCACGGACAGAACTCAATGAGCAGTTCTTC. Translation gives CASSRTELNEQFF.

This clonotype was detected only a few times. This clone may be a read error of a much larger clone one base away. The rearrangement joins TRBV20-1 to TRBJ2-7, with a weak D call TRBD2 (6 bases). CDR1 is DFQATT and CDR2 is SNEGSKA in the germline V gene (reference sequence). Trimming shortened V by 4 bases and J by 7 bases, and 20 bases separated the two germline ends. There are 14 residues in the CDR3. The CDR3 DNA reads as TGCAGTGCTAAGTCGGACGTCTCAGGGAGGGAGCAGTACTTC. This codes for CSAKSDVSGREQYF.

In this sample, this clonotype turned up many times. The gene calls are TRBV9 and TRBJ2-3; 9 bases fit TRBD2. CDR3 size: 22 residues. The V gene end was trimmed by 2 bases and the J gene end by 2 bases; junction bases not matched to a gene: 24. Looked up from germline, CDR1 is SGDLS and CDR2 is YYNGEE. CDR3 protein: CASSVSSSGTSKLQAPTDTQYF. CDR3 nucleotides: TGTGCCAGCAGCGTTTCCTCCTCCGGGACTAGCAAACTACAAGCCCCCACAGATACGCAGTATTTT.

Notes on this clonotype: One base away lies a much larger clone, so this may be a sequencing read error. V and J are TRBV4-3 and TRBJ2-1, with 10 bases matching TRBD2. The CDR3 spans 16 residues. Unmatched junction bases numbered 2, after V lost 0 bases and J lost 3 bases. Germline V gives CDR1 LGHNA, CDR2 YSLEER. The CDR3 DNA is TGCGCCAGCAGCCAAGAGAGCGGGGGGGGCTACAATGAGCAGTTCTTC. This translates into CASSQESGGGYNEQFF.

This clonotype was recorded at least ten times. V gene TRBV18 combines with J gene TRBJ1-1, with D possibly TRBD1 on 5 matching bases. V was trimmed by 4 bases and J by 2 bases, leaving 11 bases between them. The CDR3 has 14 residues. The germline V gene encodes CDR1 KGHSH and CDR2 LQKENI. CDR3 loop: CASSLEGFNTEAFF. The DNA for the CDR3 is TGTGCCAGCTCACTAGAGGGGTTTAACACTGAAGCTTTCTTT.

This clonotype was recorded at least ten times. As DNA, the CDR3 is TGCAGCGTTGAACGTTACGTGGTGTTCACTGAAGCTTTCTTT. Amino acid sequence: CSVERYVVFTEAFF. The chain employs TRBV29-1 and TRBJ1-1; D call uncertain. The V end was cut by 2 bases, the J end by 4 bases, with 14 bases between. The CDR3 covers 14 residues. Germline loops: CDR1 SQVTM, CDR2 ANQGSEA.

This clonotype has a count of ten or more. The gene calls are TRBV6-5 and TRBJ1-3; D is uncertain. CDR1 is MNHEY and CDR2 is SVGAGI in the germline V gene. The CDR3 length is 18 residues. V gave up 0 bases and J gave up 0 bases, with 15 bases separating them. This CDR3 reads CASSYSKSGGFSGNTIYF. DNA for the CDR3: TGTGCCAGCAGTTACTCGAAGTCGGGCGGGTTCTCTGGAAACACCATATATTTT.

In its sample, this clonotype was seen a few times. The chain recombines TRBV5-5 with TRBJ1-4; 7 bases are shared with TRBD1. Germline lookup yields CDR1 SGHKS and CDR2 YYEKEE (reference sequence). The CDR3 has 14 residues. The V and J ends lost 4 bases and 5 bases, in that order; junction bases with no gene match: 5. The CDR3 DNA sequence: TGTGCCAGCAGCATGGGACAGCGCAATGAAAAACTGTTTTTT. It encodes CASSMGQRNEKLFF.

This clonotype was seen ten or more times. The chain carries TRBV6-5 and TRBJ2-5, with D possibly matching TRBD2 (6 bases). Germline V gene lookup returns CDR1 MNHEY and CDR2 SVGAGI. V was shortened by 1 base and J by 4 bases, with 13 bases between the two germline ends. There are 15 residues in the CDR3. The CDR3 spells CASSYFDRSGETQYF. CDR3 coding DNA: TGTGCCAGCAGTTACTTCGACCGTAGCGGAGAGACCCAGTACTTC.

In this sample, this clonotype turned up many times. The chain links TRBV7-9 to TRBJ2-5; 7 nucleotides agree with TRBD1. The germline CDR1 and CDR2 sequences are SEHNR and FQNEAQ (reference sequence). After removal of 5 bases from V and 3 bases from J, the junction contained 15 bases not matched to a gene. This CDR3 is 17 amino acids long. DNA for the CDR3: TGTGCCAGCAGCCCCGAGGGGGCAGGGACAGCTAAAGAGACCCAGTACTTC. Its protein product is CASSPEGAGTAKETQYF.

The CDR3: CASTPALGRNQPQHF. The DNA for the CDR3 is TGTGCCAGCACCCCCGCGTTGGGGCGAAATCAGCCCCAGCATTTT. V gene TRBV21-1 combines with J gene TRBJ1-5; the table names TRBD1, a call not compared with the DNA. TRBV21-1 is given as a pseudogene. There are 15 residues in the CDR3.

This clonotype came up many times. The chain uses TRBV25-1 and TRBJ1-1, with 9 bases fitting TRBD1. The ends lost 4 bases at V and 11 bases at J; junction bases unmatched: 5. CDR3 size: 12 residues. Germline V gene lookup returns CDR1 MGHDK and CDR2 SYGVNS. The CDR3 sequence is CASSAGQGMAFF. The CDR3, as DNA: TGTGCCAGCAGTGCGGGACAGGGTATGGCTTTCTTT.

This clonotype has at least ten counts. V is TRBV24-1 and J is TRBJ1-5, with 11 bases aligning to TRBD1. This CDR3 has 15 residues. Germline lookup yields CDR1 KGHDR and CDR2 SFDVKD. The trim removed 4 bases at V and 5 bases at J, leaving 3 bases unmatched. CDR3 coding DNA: TGTGCCACCAGTGACGGGACAGGGGGGGATCAGCCCCAGCATTTT. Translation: CATSDGTGGDQPQHF.

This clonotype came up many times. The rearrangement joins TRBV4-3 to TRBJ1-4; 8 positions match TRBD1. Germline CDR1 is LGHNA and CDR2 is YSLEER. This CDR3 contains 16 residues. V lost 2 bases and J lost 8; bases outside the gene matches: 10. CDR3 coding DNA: TGCGCCAGCAGCCAACAGGGGAGGACAGGGTCGGAAAAACTGTTTTTT. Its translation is CASSQQGRTGSEKLFF.

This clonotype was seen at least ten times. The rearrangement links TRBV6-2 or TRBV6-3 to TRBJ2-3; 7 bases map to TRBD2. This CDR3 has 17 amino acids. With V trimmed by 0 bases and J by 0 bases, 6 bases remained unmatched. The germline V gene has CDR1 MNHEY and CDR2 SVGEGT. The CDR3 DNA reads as TGTGCCAGCAGTTACTCTCCAGCGGGACGAAGCACAGATACGCAGTATTTT. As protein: CASSYSPAGRSTDTQYF.

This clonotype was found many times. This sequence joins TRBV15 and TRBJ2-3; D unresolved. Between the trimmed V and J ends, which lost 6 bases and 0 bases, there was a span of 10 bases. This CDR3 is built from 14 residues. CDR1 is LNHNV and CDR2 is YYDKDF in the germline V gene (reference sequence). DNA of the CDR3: TGTGCCACCAGGAGGTCAGATAGCACAGATACGCAGTATTTT. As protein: CATRRSDSTDTQYF.

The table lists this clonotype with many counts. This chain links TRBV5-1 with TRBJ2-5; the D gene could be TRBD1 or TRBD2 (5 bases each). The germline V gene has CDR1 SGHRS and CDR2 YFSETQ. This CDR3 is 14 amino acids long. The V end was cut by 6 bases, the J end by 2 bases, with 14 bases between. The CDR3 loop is CASKRTGQQETQYF. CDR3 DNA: TGCGCCAGCAAACGAACGGGGCAGCAAGAGACCCAGTACTTC.

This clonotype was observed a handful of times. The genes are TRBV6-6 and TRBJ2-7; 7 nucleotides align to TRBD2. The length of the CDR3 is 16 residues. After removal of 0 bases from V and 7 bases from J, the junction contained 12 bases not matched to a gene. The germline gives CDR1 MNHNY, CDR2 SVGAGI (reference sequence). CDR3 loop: CASSYSTVQRGEEQYF. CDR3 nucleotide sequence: TGTGCCAGCAGTTACTCGACCGTGCAGCGGGGTGAAGAGCAGTACTTC.